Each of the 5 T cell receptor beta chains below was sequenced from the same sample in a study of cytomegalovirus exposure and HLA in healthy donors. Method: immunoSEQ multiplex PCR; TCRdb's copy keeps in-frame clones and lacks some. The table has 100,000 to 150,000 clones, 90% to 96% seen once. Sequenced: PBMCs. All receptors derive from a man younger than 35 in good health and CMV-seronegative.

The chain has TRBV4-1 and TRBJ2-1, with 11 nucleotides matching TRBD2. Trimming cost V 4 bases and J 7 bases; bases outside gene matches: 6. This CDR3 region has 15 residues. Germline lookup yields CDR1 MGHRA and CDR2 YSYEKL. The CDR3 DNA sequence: TGCGCCAGCAGCCCTATAGCGGGAGGGACGAATGAGCAGTTCTTC. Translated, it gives CASSPIAGGTNEQFF.

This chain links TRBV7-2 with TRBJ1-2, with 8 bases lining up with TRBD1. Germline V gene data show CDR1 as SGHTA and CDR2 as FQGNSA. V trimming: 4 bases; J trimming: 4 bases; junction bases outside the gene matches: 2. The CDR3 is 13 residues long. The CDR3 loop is CASSSGQGYGYTF. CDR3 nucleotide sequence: TGTGCCAGCAGCTCCGGACAGGGCTATGGCTACACCTTC.

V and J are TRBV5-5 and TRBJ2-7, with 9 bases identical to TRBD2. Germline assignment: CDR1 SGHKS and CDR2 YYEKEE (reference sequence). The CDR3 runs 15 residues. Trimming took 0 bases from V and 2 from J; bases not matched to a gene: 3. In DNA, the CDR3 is TGTGCCAGCAGCTTGGTTCTAGCGGGAACCTACGAGCAGTACTTC. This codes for CASSLVLAGTYEQYF.

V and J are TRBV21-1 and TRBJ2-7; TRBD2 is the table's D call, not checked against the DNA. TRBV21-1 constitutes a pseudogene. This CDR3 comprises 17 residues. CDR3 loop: CASSKEISREERYEQYF. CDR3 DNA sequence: TGTGCCAGCAGCAAAGAAATATCGCGGGAGGAGCGGTACGAGCAGTACTTC.

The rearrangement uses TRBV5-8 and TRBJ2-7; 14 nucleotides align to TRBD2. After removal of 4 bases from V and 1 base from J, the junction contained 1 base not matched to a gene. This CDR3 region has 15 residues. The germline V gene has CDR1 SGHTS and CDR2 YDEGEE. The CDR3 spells CASSGLAGGSYEQYF. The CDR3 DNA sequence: TGTGCCAGCAGCGGACTAGCGGGAGGATCCTACGAGCAGTACTTC.